This T cell receptor (beta chain) was identified during a study of cytomegalovirus exposure and HLA in healthy donors. Study-level results: In a later analysis, TCR beta V- and J-gene trimming showed a link to a missense DCLRE1C variant.

13 Jbeta primers and 60 Vbeta primers were used for the PCR. Some clones are missing from TCRdb's copy, which holds only in-frame ones; the method was immunoSEQ multiplex PCR. In the table there are around 150,000 clones, 60% to 80% of which are singletons. Regarding this clone: Its antigen is undetermined.

The sample taken for sequencing was PBMCs. This sequence originates from a man between 45 and 60 years old in good health and CMV-seropositive.

The CDR3 spells CASSQDRGTGYDEQYF. CDR3 in DNA: TGCGCCAGCAGCCAAGATCGGGGGACAGGGTATGACGAGCAGTACTTC. The chain is built from TRBV4-3 and TRBJ2-7, with 9 positions matching TRBD1. The CDR3 loop spans 16 amino acids. Germline assignment: CDR1 LGHNA and CDR2 YSLEER. With V trimmed by 0 bases and J by 5 bases, 8 bases remained unmatched.